The clone carrying this TCR beta chain is medium-sized within its sample. Its antigen is unknown. Genomic DNA was the source, and TCR beta CDR3 was amplified from it by two-round multiplex PCR. Primers targeting each individual TRBV and TRBJ gene were applied in first-round PCR. TCRdb redid the calling of the multiplex PCR reads with MiXCR, one entry per CDR3 protein. The profile covers over 11,000 distinct CDR3 sequences, with less than 35% appearing a single time and 13% taken by the ten largest. These data are taken from a study of prognosis after radiotherapy for stage I lung cancer. About the research overall: April 2018 to January 2019 saw enrollment of stage I non-small cell lung cancer patients. Oligometastatic NSCLC after surgical resection of the primary tumor was present in roughly five patients, while newly diagnosed primary stage I lung tumors were present in more than eleven. Study-wide results and limits: With medians of about 9,200 versus 6,500, unique TCR clone counts fell after stereotactic body radiation therapy.

Peripheral blood, about 5.4 milliliters per draw, was collected at each of two time points. The receptor comes from a donor older than 45 with non-small cell lung cancer. The sample was PBMCs, taken before or after stereotactic body radiation therapy (not recorded which).

In nucleotides, the CDR3 is TGTGCCAGCAGTCACAGTTGGAAGTCTAGCACAGATACGCAGTATTTT. The encoded protein is CASSHSWKSSTDTQYF. This chain joins TRBV11-3 and TRBJ2-3; D unresolved. Trimming took 6 bases from V and 0 from J, leaving 16 bases between them. The CDR3 extends over 16 amino acids. The V gene's germline CDR1 is SGHNT and CDR2 YENEEA.